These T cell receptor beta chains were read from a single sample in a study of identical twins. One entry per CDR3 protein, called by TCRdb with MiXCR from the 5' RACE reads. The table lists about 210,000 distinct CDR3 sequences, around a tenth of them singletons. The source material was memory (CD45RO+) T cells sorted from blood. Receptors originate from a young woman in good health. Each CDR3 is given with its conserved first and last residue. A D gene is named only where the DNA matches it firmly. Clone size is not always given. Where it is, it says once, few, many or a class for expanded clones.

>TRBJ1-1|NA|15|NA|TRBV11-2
TGTGCCAGCAGCTTCTACCTCAGGGGTTTGGCTGAAGCTTTCTTT
CASSFYLRGLAEAFF
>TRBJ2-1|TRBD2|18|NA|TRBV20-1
TGCTGTGCTAGAGATTGGCTAGCGGGAGATAGCTCCTACAATGAGCAGTTCTTC
CCARDWLAGDSSYNEQFF
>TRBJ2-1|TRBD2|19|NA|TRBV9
TGTGCCAGCAGCGTAGGGGGAGGAACTAGCGGGCGGAAGGGGAATGAGCAGTTCTTC
CASSVGGGTSGRKGNEQFF
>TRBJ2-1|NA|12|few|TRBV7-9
TGTGCCAGCAGCCGCACGACGGATGAGCAGTTCTTC
CASSRTTDEQFF
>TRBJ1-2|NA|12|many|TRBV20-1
TGCAGTGCCGGCGAGGGGGGGGATGGCTACACCTTC
CSAGEGGDGYTF
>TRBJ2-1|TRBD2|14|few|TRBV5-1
TGCGCCAGCAGCAAAGGACTAGCGCTCGATGAGCAGTTCTTC
CASSKGLALDEQFF
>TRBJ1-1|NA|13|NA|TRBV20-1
TGCAGTGCTACCCCCCGACCAGGAGCTGAAGCTTTCTTT
CSATPRPGAEAFF
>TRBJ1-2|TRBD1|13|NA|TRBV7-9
TGTGCCAGCAGGTCAACAGGGGACGGTGGCTACACCTTC
CASRSTGDGGYTF
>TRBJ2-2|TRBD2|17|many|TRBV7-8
TGTGCCAGCAGCCCTAGTAGCGGGAGGGCCAACACCGGGGAGCTGTTTTTT
CASSPSSGRANTGELFF
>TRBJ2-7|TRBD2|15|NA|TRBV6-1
TGTGCCAGCAGTAATAGAGCGAGCGGGAGGTACGAGCAGTACTTC
CASSNRASGRYEQYF
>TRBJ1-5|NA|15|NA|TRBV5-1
TGCGCCAGCAGCTTGGGAGGAGGCCGCAATCAGCCCCAGCATTTT
CASSLGGGRNQPQHF
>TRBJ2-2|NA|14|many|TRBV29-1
TGCAGCGTCTCACTCCCCGGGGGTACCGGGGAGCTGTTTTTT
CSVSLPGGTGELFF
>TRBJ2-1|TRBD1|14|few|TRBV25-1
TGTGCCAGCAGTGAGAGGACAGGGTACGATGAGCAGTTCTTC
CASSERTGYDEQFF
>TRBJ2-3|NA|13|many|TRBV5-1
TGCGCCAGCAGCTCAGGGACGGCAGATACGCAGTATTTT
CASSSGTADTQYF
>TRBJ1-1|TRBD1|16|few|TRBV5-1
TGCGCCAGCAGCGACGTAATTACAGGGGTCAATACTGAAGCTTTCTTT
CASSDVITGVNTEAFF
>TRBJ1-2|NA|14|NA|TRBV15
TGTGCCACCAGCAGCCAAAAGGGTGGATATGGCTACACCTTC
CATSSQKGGYGYTF
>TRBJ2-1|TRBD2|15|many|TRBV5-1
TGTGCCAGCAGCTTGGAGGGAGGGTCCTACAATGAGCAGTTCTTC
CASSLEGGSYNEQFF
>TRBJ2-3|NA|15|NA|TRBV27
TGTGCCAGCACAACGGGACCCGATAACACAGATACGCAGTATTTT
CASTTGPDNTDTQYF
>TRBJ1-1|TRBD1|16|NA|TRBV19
TGTGCCAGTAGTGCGGACAGGTCAGTGCCGAACACTGAAGCTTTCTTT
CASSADRSVPNTEAFF
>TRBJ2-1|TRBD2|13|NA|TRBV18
TGTGCCAGCCGTCTAGCGGGAGTACCTGAGCAGTTCTTC
CASRLAGVPEQFF
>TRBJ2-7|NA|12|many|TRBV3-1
TGTGCCAGCAGCCAACTGCGGTACGAGCAGTACTTC
CASSQLRYEQYF
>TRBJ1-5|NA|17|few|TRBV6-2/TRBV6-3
TGTGCCAGCAGCCACGCTGAGGGGACGGCTGATCATCAGCCCCAGCATTTT
CASSHAEGTADHQPQHF
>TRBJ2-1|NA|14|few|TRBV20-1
TGCAGTGCTATCTACTTAAGCGCCTACAATGAGCAGTTCTTC
CSAIYLSAYNEQFF
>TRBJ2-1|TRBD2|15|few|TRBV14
TGTGCCAGCAGCCTCTCTAGCGGGGGCTTCAATGAGCAGTTCTTC
CASSLSSGGFNEQFF
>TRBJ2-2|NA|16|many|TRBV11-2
TGTGCCAGCAGCTGGGGACGCGGGACGAGGGAAGGGGAGCTGTTTTTT
CASSWGRGTREGELFF
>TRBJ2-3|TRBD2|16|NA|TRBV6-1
TGTGCCAGCAGTGAAGAAGCGGGAGTCTTCCTTGGTACGCAGTATTTT
CASSEEAGVFLGTQYF
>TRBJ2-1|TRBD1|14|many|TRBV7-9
TGTGCCAGCAGCGGAGGACAGGGTGACAATGAGCAGTTCTTC
CASSGGQGDNEQFF
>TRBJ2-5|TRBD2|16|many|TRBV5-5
TGTGCCAGCAACCCCCTTTATACGGGGGGGAGAGAGACCCAGTACTTC
CASNPLYTGGRETQYF
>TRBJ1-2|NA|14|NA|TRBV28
TGTGCCAGCAGTTTAGGGTTCGCGGGGGATGGCTACACCTTC
CASSLGFAGDGYTF
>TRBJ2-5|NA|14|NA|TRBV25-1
TGTGCCAGCAGTGAACAAAGTCCTCAAGAGACCCAGTACTTC
CASSEQSPQETQYF
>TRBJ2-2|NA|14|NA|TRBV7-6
TGTGCCAGCAGCTCTCACCCCACAGGGGGGGAGCTGTTTTTT
CASSSHPTGGELFF
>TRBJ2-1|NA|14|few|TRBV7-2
TGTGCCAGCAGCCGGGACCGGACCTACAATGAGCAGTTCTTC
CASSRDRTYNEQFF
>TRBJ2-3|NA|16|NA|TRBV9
TGTGCCAGCAGCGTAGGGTATAGCGGAAGCACAGATACGCAGTATTTT
CASSVGYSGSTDTQYF
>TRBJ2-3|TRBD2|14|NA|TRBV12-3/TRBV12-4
TGTGCCAGCAGCCGTACTAGCGCGCAAGATACGCAGTATTTT
CASSRTSAQDTQYF
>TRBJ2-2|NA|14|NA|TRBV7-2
TGTGCCAGCAGCTACGGACAGTCCACCGGGGAGCTGTTTTTT
CASSYGQSTGELFF
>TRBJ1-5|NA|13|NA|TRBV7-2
TGTGCCAGCAGCTTTTCGATACGGCAGCCCCAGCATTTT
CASSFSIRQPQHF
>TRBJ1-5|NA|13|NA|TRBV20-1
TGCAGTGCTAGCAACCGAATCAATCAGCCCCAGCATTTT
CSASNRINQPQHF
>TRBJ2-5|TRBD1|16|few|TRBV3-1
TGTGCCAGCAGCCCCCCAGCCAGGGGGTTTGGAGAGACCCAGTACTTC
CASSPPARGFGETQYF
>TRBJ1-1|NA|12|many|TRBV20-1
TGCAGTGCTAGACCCTGGAACACTGAAGCTTTCTTT
CSARPWNTEAFF
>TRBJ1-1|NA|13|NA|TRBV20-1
TGCAGTGCTAGATATACCCCTAACACTGAAGCTTTCTTT
CSARYTPNTEAFF
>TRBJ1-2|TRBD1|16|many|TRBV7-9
TGTGCCAGCAGCCTCCCCGACAGGGGTGGGCTAGGGGGCTACACCTTC
CASSLPDRGGLGGYTF
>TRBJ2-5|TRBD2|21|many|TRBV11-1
TGTGCCAGCAGCTCCGACCACTTGACGAACACTCCGGGACTAGCATTTGAGACCCAGTACTTC
CASSSDHLTNTPGLAFETQYF
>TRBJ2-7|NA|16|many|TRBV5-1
TGCGCCAGCAGCTTGGAGCCAGGGTGGTCGTCCTACGAGCAGTACTTC
CASSLEPGWSSYEQYF
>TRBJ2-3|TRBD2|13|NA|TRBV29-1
TGCAGCGTTGAAGGTAGCGGGAGTGAGACGCAGTATTTT
CSVEGSGSETQYF
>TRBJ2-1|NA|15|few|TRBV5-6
TGTGCCAGCAGCCCCGGCTGGAGTACGAAGGGTGAGCAGTTCTTC
CASSPGWSTKGEQFF
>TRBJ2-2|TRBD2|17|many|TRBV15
TGTGCCACCAGCAGGTATACTAGCGGGAGAGACCCCGGGGAGCTGTTTTTT
CATSRYTSGRDPGELFF
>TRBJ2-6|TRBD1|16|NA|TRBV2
TGTGCCAGCAGTGCGGCCCAGGGGGCTGGGGCCAACGTCCTGACTTTC
CASSAAQGAGANVLTF
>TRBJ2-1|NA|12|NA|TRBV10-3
TGTGCCATCAGTGGGGTGCAAAATGAGCAGTTCTTC
CAISGVQNEQFF
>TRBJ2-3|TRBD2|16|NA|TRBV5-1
TGCGCCAGCAGCTTGTGGCTAGCGGGGGGTGGAGATACGCAGTATTTT
CASSLWLAGGGDTQYF
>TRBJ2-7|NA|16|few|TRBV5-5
TGTGCCAGCAGCAAGGGAGGGGGCCCCCGTTCCTACGAGCAGTACTTC
CASSKGGGPRSYEQYF
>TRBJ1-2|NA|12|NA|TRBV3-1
TGTGCCAGCAGCCAAGATCAAAGACAGAAGAGCTTC
CASSQDQRQKSF